Listed below are T cell receptor beta chains from one sample, sequenced in a study of T cell repertoires in cytomegalovirus infection. From the reads, TCRdb called clonotypes with MiXCR, one entry per CDR3 protein. The sample lists roughly 310,000 distinct CDR3 sequences; 29% were seen once. Their antigen targets remain unknown. Sequencing was performed on cultured PBMCs, taken from culture after CMV antigen stimulation. The receptor set was obtained from a human donor in good health (CMV status not recorded). Some clones in this sample may be carry-over from other donors' samples. Both conserved end residues are part of each CDR3. Each record gives: clone size, J gene, V gene, D gene, CDR3 DNA, CDR3 protein. The D gene is left open where the match is weak. Size tells how often a clone was seen (once, few, many) or the class of an expanded clone, and some rows leave it out.

abundance: few
j_gene: TRBJ1-5
v_gene: TRBV7-2
d_gene: NA
CDR3nt: TGTGCCAGCAGCTTAGAGTCCGGATGGAGCAATCAGCCCCAGCATTTT
CDR3aa: CASSLESGWSNQPQHF

abundance: NA
j_gene: TRBJ1-5
v_gene: TRBV6-2/TRBV6-3
d_gene: NA
CDR3nt: TGTGCCAGCTGTTATTCAGGCAATCAGCCCCAGCATTTT
CDR3aa: CASCYSGNQPQHF

abundance: few
j_gene: TRBJ1-1
v_gene: TRBV24-1
d_gene: NA
CDR3nt: TGTGCCACCAGTGGATCGACAGGTGAAGCTTTCTTT
CDR3aa: CATSGSTGEAFF

abundance: NA
j_gene: TRBJ2-7
v_gene: TRBV6-1
d_gene: NA
CDR3nt: TGTGCCAGCAGTGAAGACAGGGACTACGAGCAGTACTTC
CDR3aa: CASSEDRDYEQYF

abundance: few
j_gene: TRBJ2-1
v_gene: TRBV27
d_gene: NA
CDR3nt: TGTGCCAGCTTGCCCCGGGTCCTCAGCAGGGATGAGCAGTTCTTC
CDR3aa: CASLPRVLSRDEQFF

abundance: NA
j_gene: TRBJ1-5
v_gene: TRBV27
d_gene: TRBD1
CDR3nt: TGTGCCAGCAGCAACAGGGGGCAGGTTCAGCCCCAGCATTTT
CDR3aa: CASSNRGQVQPQHF

abundance: few
j_gene: TRBJ1-2
v_gene: TRBV19
d_gene: TRBD1
CDR3nt: TGTGCCAGTTGGGACAGGGAGCATATTTATGGCTACACCTTC
CDR3aa: CASWDREHIYGYTF

abundance: NA
j_gene: TRBJ1-5
v_gene: TRBV12-3/TRBV12-4
d_gene: NA
CDR3nt: TGTGCCAGCACCCCGAACCTTAGCAATCAGCCCCAGCATTTT
CDR3aa: CASTPNLSNQPQHF

abundance: many
j_gene: TRBJ2-7
v_gene: TRBV7-2
d_gene: TRBD2
CDR3nt: TGTGCCAGCAGCTTACCGACTAGCGGGAGGTACGAGCAGTACTTC
CDR3aa: CASSLPTSGRYEQYF

abundance: NA
j_gene: TRBJ2-2
v_gene: TRBV20-1
d_gene: NA
CDR3nt: TGCAGTGCTAGGCCCCGGGGCCGGACAGCCGGGGAGCTGTTTTTT
CDR3aa: CSARPRGRTAGELFF

abundance: many
j_gene: TRBJ1-2
v_gene: TRBV2
d_gene: NA
CDR3nt: TGTGCCAGCAGTCTCTCATCCATACTCAACTATGGCTACACCTTC
CDR3aa: CASSLSSILNYGYTF

abundance: NA
j_gene: TRBJ2-1
v_gene: TRBV23-1
d_gene: TRBD2
CDR3nt: TGCGCCAGCAGTCAATCTAACCGGACTAGCGGGAGTGGTGGCAATGAGCAGTTCTTC
CDR3aa: CASSQSNRTSGSGGNEQFF

abundance: many
j_gene: TRBJ2-5
v_gene: TRBV7-6
d_gene: TRBD2
CDR3nt: TGTGCCAGCAGCCAGTTAGCGGGGTACCAAGAGACCCAGTACTTC
CDR3aa: CASSQLAGYQETQYF

abundance: NA
j_gene: TRBJ2-3
v_gene: TRBV3-1
d_gene: TRBD2
CDR3nt: TGTGCCAGCAGCCAAGTTCTAGCGGGAGGGCCAACACGAAGCACAGATATGCAGTATTTT
CDR3aa: CASSQVLAGGPTRSTDMQYF

abundance: NA
j_gene: TRBJ1-5
v_gene: TRBV9
d_gene: TRBD1
CDR3nt: TGTGCCAGCAGCGCGGGGACAGGGGATAGCAATCAGCCCCAGCATTTT
CDR3aa: CASSAGTGDSNQPQHF

abundance: NA
j_gene: TRBJ2-7
v_gene: TRBV5-1
d_gene: TRBD1
CDR3nt: TGCGCCAGCAGCGTCGGGACAGGTTTTTCCTACGAGCAGTACTTC
CDR3aa: CASSVGTGFSYEQYF

abundance: NA
j_gene: TRBJ2-1
v_gene: TRBV7-6
d_gene: NA
CDR3nt: TGTGCCAGCAGCATTCAACAAACCGGAACAAAGCAGTTCTTC
CDR3aa: CASSIQQTGTKQFF

abundance: NA
j_gene: TRBJ2-1
v_gene: TRBV9
d_gene: NA
CDR3nt: TGTGCCAGCAGCGTAGACACCACCCTTGGGAATGAGCAGTTCTTC
CDR3aa: CASSVDTTLGNEQFF

abundance: NA
j_gene: TRBJ2-1
v_gene: TRBV20-1
d_gene: NA
CDR3nt: TGCAGTGCTAGAGATCCTCCAGGGACTCGGGGGAATGAGCAGTTCTTC
CDR3aa: CSARDPPGTRGNEQFF

abundance: few
j_gene: TRBJ2-7
v_gene: TRBV19
d_gene: NA
CDR3nt: TGTGCCAGTAGTATCGGGAGCCACGAGCAGTACTTC
CDR3aa: CASSIGSHEQYF

abundance: many
j_gene: TRBJ2-7
v_gene: TRBV7-2
d_gene: NA
CDR3nt: TGTGCCAGCAGCTCCACCAGGGACCACGAGCAGTACTTC
CDR3aa: CASSSTRDHEQYF

abundance: few
j_gene: TRBJ2-1
v_gene: TRBV4-2
d_gene: NA
CDR3nt: TGTGCCAGCAGCCAAGACCTGACTTTGCACAATGAGCAGTTCTTC
CDR3aa: CASSQDLTLHNEQFF

abundance: NA
j_gene: TRBJ1-5
v_gene: TRBV20-1
d_gene: NA
CDR3nt: TGCAGTGCTTCGCCCGACTTGTCCAGGCCCCAGCATTTT
CDR3aa: CSASPDLSRPQHF

abundance: few
j_gene: TRBJ2-7
v_gene: TRBV7-8
d_gene: TRBD1
CDR3nt: TGTGCCAGCAGCTCCCGGACAGGGCCCTACGAGCAGTACTTC
CDR3aa: CASSSRTGPYEQYF

abundance: few
j_gene: TRBJ1-2
v_gene: TRBV20-1
d_gene: TRBD1
CDR3nt: TGCAGTGCTAGAGAGGACAGGGGTCGAACGGAGGGCTACACCTTC
CDR3aa: CSAREDRGRTEGYTF

abundance: NA
j_gene: TRBJ1-2
v_gene: TRBV5-4
d_gene: NA
CDR3nt: TGTGCCAGCAGAAACCAGATCGAGATTGGCTACACCTTC
CDR3aa: CASRNQIEIGYTF

abundance: NA
j_gene: TRBJ1-5
v_gene: TRBV7-6
d_gene: TRBD1
CDR3nt: TGTGCCAGCAGCTTAGCATCCGGCCCCCCCCAGGGGGCAGAACAGCCCCAGCATTTT
CDR3aa: CASSLASGPPQGAEQPQHF